This TCR beta chain appears in the sequencing data of a study of blood T cell repertoires in COVID-19 (dated by TCRdb to the early 2020s). Background on the whole study: Collaborator samples came from the United States, Italy and Spain and covered acute and convalescent phases of COVID-19. The material from the prospective study consisted of cDNA or gDNA derived from T cells, B-cell-depleted T cells, or PBMCs. Deeply sampled blood TCRbeta repertoires from subjects exposed to, actively infected with, or recovered from COVID-19 were included in the dataset. The repertoires were released in a freely available public database meant as a resource for research on the immune response to SARS-CoV-2. Samples were obtained from the ongoing ImmuneRACE study (first 160 participants) and from 1,254 subjects provided by 6 global collaborators. Sample metadata almost always included a de-identified subject ID, COVID-19 status, age in years and sex. HLA class I and class II types, where available, came from metadata supplied by the sample provider rather than from assay-based typing.

The study at large found these results: How much clinical and demographic metadata was included differed by source and by participant, and the metadata was provided uncurated.

TCRbeta CDR3 regions were amplified from genomic DNA by means of the immunoSEQ Assay, a bias-controlled multiplex PCR. The original pipeline was this. Within the assay, amplification of reference gene primers was used to estimate how many nucleated cells each sample contained. To quantify the absolute abundance of each unique TCRbeta CDR3 rearrangement, sequence reads were collapsed and filtered. For each sample, productive Simpson clonality was calculated as the square root of Simpson's diversity index across productive rearrangements. Entries here come from immuneACCESS through TCRdb and include only in-frame sequences with V and J called. Some clones fail to appear in such tables; in the studies checked, an unresolved V gene covers under half of the shortfall, and the cause of the remainder is unknown. That table furnishes V, J and clone size, whereas the DNA furnished D and trimming. In this sample the table shows 150,000 to 190,000 clones, roughly nine tenths of which occur a single time. The top ten clonotypes cover over 12% of the sample.

The collaborating institutions used their own protocols to collect whole blood in K2EDTA tubes. Collaborator samples were shipped for TCRbeta analysis as frozen whole blood, isolated PBMCs, or DNA extracted from either sample type. Inclusive of the bounding cysteine and phenylalanine, the CDR3 is 13 residues long. The only DNA kept is the CDR3, 39 bases in frame from the first base. In the germline V gene, CDR1 corresponds to SGHVS and CDR2 to FQNEAQ. V trim: 4 bases; J trim: 11 bases; unmatched bases: 7. Comment on this clone: It has no known antigen specificity. No per-base quality is available; no much larger clone lies one base away.

This TCR came from a woman aged 40 to 55 with acute or convalescent COVID-19. The chain was built from TRBV7-8 and TRBJ1-4, with 7 middle bases fitting TRBD1. Sequencing was carried out using peripheral blood. The nucleotide sequence is given as TGTGCCAGCAGCTCGGACAGGCACGGGAAACTGTTTTTT. Its coded protein is CASSSDRHGKLFF.